Listed below are T cell receptor beta chains from one sample, sequenced in a study of T cell repertoires in cytomegalovirus infection. TCRdb re-called the reads through MiXCR, storing one row per CDR3 protein. The sample has some 300,000 distinct CDR3 sequences; about 9.1% are singletons. The sample was PBMCs. Every receptor here comes from a human donor in good health (CMV status not recorded). Some clones in this sample may be carry-over from other donors' samples. Each CDR3 is given without its conserved first and last residue.

10,TRBV7-9,ASSLSGREQF
13,TRBV3-1,ASSQSRSDQETQY
13,TRBV7-2,ASRAGHPNTGELF
15,TRBV24-1,ATSDPGLAGAQETQY
13,TRBV6-2/TRBV6-3,ASSFLAGLGDTQY
13,TRBV6-6,ASSYFAGGNQPQH
12,TRBV12-3/TRBV12-4,ASSSTRENTEAF
16,TRBV3-1,ASSPRLAGGPNTGELF
12,TRBV6-1,ASSFTGRTNEQF
15,TRBV5-1,ASSFTLTGGLNTEAF
10,TRBV5-6,VSSLAIRRYT
11,TRBV5-1,ASSRDRANEQF
12,TRBV6-2/TRBV6-3,ASRRETSNQPQH
11,TRBV20-1,SSKKGENSPLH
9,TRBV20-1,SATYLQIHH
13,TRBV13,ASSLRGQGKNIQY
13,TRBV28,ASSLGRGRGTEAF
12,TRBV20-1,SARDHSQGTTQY
11,TRBV20-1,SARVQSNEKLF
13,TRBV19,ASSQDKGAGNEQF
11,TRBV29-1,SVESGGVYEQY
14,TRBV5-1,ASSLGQEVGNTEAF
16,TRBV4-2,ASSQDSGLVSSYNEQF
11,TRBV7-9,ASLGQGTNEQF
12,TRBV20-1,SARDGARERGYT
13,TRBV11-1,ASRPGTLTTDTQY
11,TRBV14,ASSQGAKEKAF
12,TRBV7-2,ASSPGPNTDTQY
9,TRBV28,ASRETGPQY
13,TRBV12-5,ASGLVTSSSYGYT
15,TRBV28,ASSLDRDFRVDTEAF
14,TRBV5-1,ASSLGPPMGTYEQY
12,TRBV28,ASSFWSKNTEAF
13,TRBV12-3/TRBV12-4,AGSPGGAGANVLT
15,TRBV19,ASSPPLDRAGANVLT
12,TRBV7-2,ASSSELLGNTIY
13,TRBV7-9,ASSRGDRRPGELF
13,TRBV2,ASTPGEALVRKQF
17,TRBV5-5,ASSLDGPQIAGSGNTIY
14,TRBV28,ASGWDRPTSGNTIY